Listed below are T cell receptor beta chains from one sample, sequenced in a study of human T cells and chemical hapten exposure. In TCRdb, the RACE reads were re-called with MiXCR into one record per CDR3 protein. Here the sample spans around 360,000 distinct CDR3 sequences, nearly 6.5% being singletons. The material was whole blood, obtained in connection with sensitization to the hapten diphenylcyclopropenone (DPC). The receptors derive from a young woman with alopecia areata. Some clones in this sample may be carry-over from other donors' samples. Each CDR3 is given with its conserved first and last residue. A row's size may be missing; if present it is once, few, many or a size class.

many,TRBJ2-3,TRBV4-2,CASSQGSGGATDTQYF
many,TRBJ2-5,TRBV6-5,CASSPQIRGGETQYF
few,TRBJ1-1,TRBV12-3/TRBV12-4,CASSLDHRGLAMNTEAFF
NA,TRBJ1-1,TRBV12-3/TRBV12-4,CASSLFPGLGVNTEAFF
many,TRBJ1-1,TRBV9,CASSVAKATEAFF
NA,TRBJ2-7,TRBV27,CASRDRGSYEQYF
few,TRBJ2-3,TRBV29-1,CSVAGLAEENTDTQYF
many,TRBJ1-6,TRBV5-1,CASSLGQDSPLHF
many,TRBJ1-1,TRBV3-1,CASSEFRRTEAFF
few,TRBJ1-2,TRBV18,CASSPLYTTGKEPGYTF
many,TRBJ2-3,TRBV7-8,CASSPYRVAGGSYDTQYF
NA,TRBJ1-1,TRBV6-1,CATQRDSWNTEAFF
few,TRBJ1-1,TRBV6-6,CASSPTGRGTEAFF
many,TRBJ2-5,TRBV18,CASSPNREETQYF
NA,TRBJ2-7,TRBV12-5,CASGLVVTGGFEQYF
NA,TRBJ2-2,TRBV15,CATSGDGDTGELFF
many,TRBJ1-3,TRBV15,CATRPLSSGNTIYF
NA,TRBJ1-4,TRBV6-5,CASSYSWDLGGEKLFF
many,TRBJ1-3,TRBV12-3/TRBV12-4,CASSVAGNTIYF
few,TRBJ1-1,TRBV6-5,CASSYGSYTEAFF
many,TRBJ1-4,TRBV4-1,CASSQDPGIEKLFF
NA,TRBJ2-1,TRBV5-1,CASSLGDVSDEQFF
many,TRBJ1-1,TRBV7-3,CASSRQGRTEAFF
NA,TRBJ2-1,TRBV19,CASSRLAGGSSYNEQFF
NA,TRBJ2-2,TRBV7-8,CASSQTGTGWTGELFF
NA,TRBJ1-5,TRBV3-1,CASSLTLGGNQPQHF
NA,TRBJ1-1,TRBV5-1,CASSLASDRGFNTEAFF
few,TRBJ2-1,TRBV27,CASSSPGQNNEQFF
NA,TRBJ2-7,TRBV7-9,CASSLVSGGPYEQYF
many,TRBJ1-2,TRBV29-1,CSVNRFLANYGYTF
many,TRBJ1-3,TRBV28,CASRPTGGRHTIYF
many,TRBJ1-6,TRBV6-2/TRBV6-3,CASSYPQGGPLHF
few,TRBJ2-4,TRBV12-3/TRBV12-4,CASRGTALNIQYF
many,TRBJ1-2,TRBV29-1,CSVGGPRADGYTF
many,TRBJ2-2,TRBV7-3,CASSAGGGPLGGELFF
few,TRBJ2-3,TRBV29-1,CSSSPPGVGPDTQYF
NA,TRBJ2-7,TRBV7-9,CASSLAGGGHEQYF
few,TRBJ2-3,TRBV4-3,CASSQSQGGLTDTQYF
NA,TRBJ2-5,TRBV5-1,CASSLTPGGSYETQYF
many,TRBJ1-3,TRBV12-3/TRBV12-4,CASQLTAGTIYF
NA,TRBJ1-3,TRBV6-5,CASSRTTGPVGNTIYF
many,TRBJ1-1,TRBV12-3/TRBV12-4,CASSLQQGNTEAFF
NA,TRBJ2-1,TRBV6-5,CASTRGEDNEQFF
few,TRBJ2-1,TRBV10-2,CASSESSTGSYNEQFF
many,TRBJ1-1,TRBV27,CASRDRGGYTEAFF
NA,TRBJ2-7,TRBV29-1,CSVELRQGGYEQYF
NA,TRBJ2-7,TRBV29-1,CSVVGVTAEQYF
NA,TRBJ1-4,TRBV7-9,CASSLFPDEKLFF
many,TRBJ1-2,TRBV12-3/TRBV12-4,CASSSAAHYGYTF
many,TRBJ1-1,TRBV5-1,CASSFTGFEAFF
NA,TRBJ2-3,TRBV18,CASSARDSYTDTQYF
few,TRBJ1-5,TRBV6-1,CASSAQTYQPQHF
NA,TRBJ1-1,TRBV9,CASSFRDRGPQNTEAFF
NA,TRBJ2-3,TRBV7-8,CASSLGVRDTQYF
NA,TRBJ1-5,TRBV28,CASSLLGLPQHF
many,TRBJ1-5,TRBV18,CASSPLGGSNQPQHF